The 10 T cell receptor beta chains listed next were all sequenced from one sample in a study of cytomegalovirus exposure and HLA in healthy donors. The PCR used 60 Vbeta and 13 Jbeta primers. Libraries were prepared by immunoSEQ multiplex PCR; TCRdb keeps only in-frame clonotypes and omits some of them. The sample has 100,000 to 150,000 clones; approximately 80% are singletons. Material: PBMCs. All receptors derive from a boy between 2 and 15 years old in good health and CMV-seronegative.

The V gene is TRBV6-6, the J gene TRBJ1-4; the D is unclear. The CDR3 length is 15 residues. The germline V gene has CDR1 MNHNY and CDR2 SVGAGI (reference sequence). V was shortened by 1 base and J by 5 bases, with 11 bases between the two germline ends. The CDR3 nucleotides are TGTGCCAGCAGTTACTGGAGGGTGGGGAATGAAAAACTGTTTTTT. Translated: CASSYWRVGNEKLFF.

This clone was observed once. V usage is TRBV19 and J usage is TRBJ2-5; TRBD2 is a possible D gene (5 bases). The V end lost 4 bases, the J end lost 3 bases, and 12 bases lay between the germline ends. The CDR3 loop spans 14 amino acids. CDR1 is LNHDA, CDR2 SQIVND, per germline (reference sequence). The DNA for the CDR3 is TGTGCCAGTAGTAGGGGTTACGGGGAAGAGACCCAGTACTTC. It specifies CASSRGYGEETQYF.

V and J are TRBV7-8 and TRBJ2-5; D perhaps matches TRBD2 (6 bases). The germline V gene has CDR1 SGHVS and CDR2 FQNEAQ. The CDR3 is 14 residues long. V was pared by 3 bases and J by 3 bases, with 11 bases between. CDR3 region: CASSLGLFEETQYF. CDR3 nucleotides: TGTGCCAGCAGCTTGGGACTGTTTGAAGAGACCCAGTACTTC.

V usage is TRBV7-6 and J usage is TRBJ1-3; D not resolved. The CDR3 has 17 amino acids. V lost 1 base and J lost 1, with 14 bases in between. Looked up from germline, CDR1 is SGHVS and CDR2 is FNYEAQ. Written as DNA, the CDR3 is TGTGCCAGCAGCTTAGGGCAGTTCCTCCATTCTGGAAACACCATATATTTT. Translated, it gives CASSLGQFLHSGNTIYF. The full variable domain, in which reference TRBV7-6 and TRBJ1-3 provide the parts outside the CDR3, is GAGVSQSPRYKVTKRGQDVALRCDPISGHVSLYWYRQALGQGPEFLTYFNYEAQQDKSGLPNDRFSAERPEGSISTLTIQRTEQRDSAMYRCASSLGQFLHSGNTIYFGEGSWLTVV.

CDR3 nucleotide sequence: TGTGCCAGCAGCCACTACCCGGGACAGGGGAGCTCCTACGAGCAGTACTTC. Protein product: CASSHYPGQGSSYEQYF. The chain recombines TRBV14 with TRBJ2-7, with TRBD1 matching 10 bases. CDR3 size: 17 residues. J was trimmed by 0 bases and V by 3 bases; bases with no gene match: 8. Germline V lookup: CDR1 SGHDN, CDR2 FVKESK.

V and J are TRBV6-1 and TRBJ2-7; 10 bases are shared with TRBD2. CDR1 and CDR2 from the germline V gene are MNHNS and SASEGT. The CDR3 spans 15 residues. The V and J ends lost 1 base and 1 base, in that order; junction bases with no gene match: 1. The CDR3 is CASSEELAGSYEQYV. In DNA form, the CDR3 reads TGTGCCAGCAGTGAAGAACTAGCGGGATCCTACGAGCAGTACGTC.

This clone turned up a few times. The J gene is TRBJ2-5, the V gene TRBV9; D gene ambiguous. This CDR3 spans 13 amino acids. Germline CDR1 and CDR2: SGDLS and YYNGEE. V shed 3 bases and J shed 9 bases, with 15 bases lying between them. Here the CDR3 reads CASSDQATWAQYF. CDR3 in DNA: TGTGCCAGCAGCGATCAGGCGACATGGGCCCAGTACTTC.

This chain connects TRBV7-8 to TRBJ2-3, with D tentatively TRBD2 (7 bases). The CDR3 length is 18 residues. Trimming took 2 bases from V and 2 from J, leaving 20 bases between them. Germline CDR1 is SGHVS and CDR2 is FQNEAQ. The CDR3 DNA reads TGTGCCAGCAGCTTAATCCTGGACCCGGGGGGCCTCACAGATACGCAGTATTTT. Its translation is CASSLILDPGGLTDTQYF.

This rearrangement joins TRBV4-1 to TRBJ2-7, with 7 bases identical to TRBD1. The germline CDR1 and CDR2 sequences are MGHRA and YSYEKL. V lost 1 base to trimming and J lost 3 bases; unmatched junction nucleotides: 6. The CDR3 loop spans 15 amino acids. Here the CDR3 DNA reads TGCGCCAGCAGCCAAGGGACAGGTCCCCTCTACGAGCAGTACTTC. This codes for CASSQGTGPLYEQYF.

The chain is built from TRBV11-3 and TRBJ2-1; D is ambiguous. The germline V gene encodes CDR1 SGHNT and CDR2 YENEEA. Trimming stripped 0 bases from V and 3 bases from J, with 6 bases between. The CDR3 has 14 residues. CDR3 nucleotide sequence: TGTGCCAGCAGCTTAGATGCTAGCTACAATGAGCAGTTCTTC. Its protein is CASSLDASYNEQFF.